Presented here are 9 T cell receptor beta chains from one specimen sequenced in a study of quantifying T cell responses using KT2 cells. Study context: TCR alpha and beta constant-region primers primed reverse transcription of RNA.

An oligo carrying a UMI was ligated to the cDNA 3' end. The first PCR ran roughly 4 cycles with an equimolar RC1.1 and RC1.2 beta primer mix. TCRdb reanalysed the UMI-ligation and nested PCR reads using MiXCR and keeps one entry per CDR3 protein. Among 40,000 to 60,000 distinct CDR3 sequences listed, 11% were seen once. Sequencing was performed on PBMCs spiked with cells of the T cell clone KT2. Receptors originate from a human donor.

This clonotype has more than one count but fewer than ten. The rearrangement uses TRBV6-5 and TRBJ2-1; D uncertain. Between the trimmed V and J ends, which lost 2 bases and 3 bases, there was a span of 11 bases. CDR1 is MNHEY, CDR2 SVGAGI, per germline. The CDR3 is 15 amino acids. This CDR3 reads CASSYVQNLYNEQFF. In DNA form, the CDR3 reads TGTGCCAGCAGTTACGTACAAAACCTCTACAATGAGCAGTTCTTC.

The rearrangement joins TRBV10-3 to TRBJ1-5, with D possibly matching TRBD1 (5 bases). Germline assignment: CDR1 ENHRY and CDR2 SYGVKD. The CDR3 is 15 residues long. Trimming left V 0 bases short and J 3 bases short, with 9 bases between. CDR3 protein: CAISESTRVNQPQHF. The CDR3 DNA reads TGTGCCATCAGTGAGTCGACCAGGGTCAATCAGCCCCAGCATTTT.

This chain links TRBV5-1 with TRBJ2-7; D is unresolved. Trimming left V 0 bases short and J 7 bases short, with 11 bases between. CDR1 is SGHRS and CDR2 is YFSETQ in the germline V gene. The length of the CDR3 is 13 residues. The CDR3 loop reads CASSLAEWEEQYF. The CDR3 DNA reads TGCGCCAGCAGCTTGGCCGAGTGGGAAGAGCAGTACTTC.

This CDR3 reads CASSQDIRPLSQEQFF. The CDR3 DNA reads TGTGCCAGCAGCCAAGATATTAGGCCCCTCTCCCAAGAGCAGTTCTTC. The chain has TRBV4-2 and TRBJ2-1; D not certain. The CDR3 spans 16 residues. Germline V gene lookup returns CDR1 LGHNA and CDR2 YNFKEQ. V was clipped by 0 bases and J by 10 bases, with 19 bases between them.

This clonotype came up many times. The rearrangement links TRBV6-1 to TRBJ2-5, with 10 bases identical to TRBD1. In germline, CDR1 is MNHNS, CDR2 SASEGT. With 10 bases clipped from V and 3 bases from J, the junction kept 2 bases outside the gene matches. This CDR3 region has 12 residues. The DNA for the CDR3 is TGTGCCACCGGGACAGGGGAAGAGACCCAGTACTTC. Protein: CATGTGEETQYF.

This clonotype was detected many times. This chain connects TRBV11-2 to TRBJ1-2; the D gene is possibly TRBD1 (5 bases). This CDR3 has 14 amino acids. V lost 5 bases to trimming and J lost 0 bases, with 10 bases between them. Germline V gene sequence: CDR1 SGHAT, CDR2 FQNNGV. The CDR3 region has the DNA TGTGCCAGCAGCCGGTTGGGGGCTAACTATGGCTACACCTTC. Residues: CASSRLGANYGYTF.

This rearrangement joins TRBV6-1 to TRBJ2-3; no definite D call. The germline CDR1 and CDR2 sequences are MNHNS and SASEGT. V was trimmed by 6 bases and J by 2 bases, leaving 9 bases between them. The CDR3 covers 13 residues. CDR3 region: CASRPGLTDTQYF. The DNA of the CDR3 is TGTGCCAGCAGGCCGGGTCTCACAGATACGCAGTATTTT.

The chain has TRBV20-1 and TRBJ1-2; D is possibly TRBD1 (6 bases). CDR3 length equals 18 residues. Trimming took 0 bases from V and 0 from J, leaving 20 bases between them. Looked up from germline, CDR1 is DFQATT and CDR2 is SNEGSKA (reference sequence). The CDR3 DNA reads as TGCAGTGCTAGAGATTATTTAAAACAGGGTACCGCTAACTATGGCTACACCTTC. As protein: CSARDYLKQGTANYGYTF.

The table lists this clonotype with a few counts. The rearrangement links TRBV7-3 to TRBJ1-1; D is unresolved. The germline V and J ends were trimmed by 5 bases and 5 bases, with 12 bases remaining between them. The CDR3 runs to 13 residues. Per germline, CDR1 SGHTA and CDR2 FQGTGA. CDR3 nucleotides: TGTGCCAGCAGCCGCTACCCTGATACTGAAGCTTTCTTT. This translates into CASSRYPDTEAFF.